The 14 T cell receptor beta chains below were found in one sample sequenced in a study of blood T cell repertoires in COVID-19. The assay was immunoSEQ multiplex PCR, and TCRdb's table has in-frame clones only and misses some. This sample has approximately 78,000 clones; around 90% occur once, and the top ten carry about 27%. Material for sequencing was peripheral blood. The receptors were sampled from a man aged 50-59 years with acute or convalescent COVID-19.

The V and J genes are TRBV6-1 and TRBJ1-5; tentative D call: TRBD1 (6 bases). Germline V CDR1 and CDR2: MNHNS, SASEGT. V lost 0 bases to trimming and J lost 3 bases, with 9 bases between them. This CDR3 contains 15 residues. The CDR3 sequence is CASSEAGAVNQPQHF. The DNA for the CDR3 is TGTGCCAGCAGTGAAGCGGGGGCAGTCAATCAGCCCCAGCATTTT.

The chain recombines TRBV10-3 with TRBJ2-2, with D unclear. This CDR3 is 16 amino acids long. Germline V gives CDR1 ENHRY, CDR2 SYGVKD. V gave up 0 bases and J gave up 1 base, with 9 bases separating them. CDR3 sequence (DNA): TGTGCCATCAGTGAGTCGACACTCATGAACACCGGGGAGCTGTTTTTT. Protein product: CAISESTLMNTGELFF.

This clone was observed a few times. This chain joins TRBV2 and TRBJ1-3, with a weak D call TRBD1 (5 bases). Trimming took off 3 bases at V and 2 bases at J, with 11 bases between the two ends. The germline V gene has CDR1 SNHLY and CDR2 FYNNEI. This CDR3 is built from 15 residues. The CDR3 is CASSDRGITGNTIYF. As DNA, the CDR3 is TGTGCCAGCAGTGACCGGGGGATCACTGGAAACACCATATATTTT. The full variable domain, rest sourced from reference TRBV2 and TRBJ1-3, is EPEVTQTPSHQVTQMGQEVILRCVPISNHLYFYWYRQILGQKVEFLVSFYNNEISEKSEIFDDQFSVERPDGSNFTLKIRSTKLEDSAMYFCASSDRGITGNTIYFGEGSWLTVV.

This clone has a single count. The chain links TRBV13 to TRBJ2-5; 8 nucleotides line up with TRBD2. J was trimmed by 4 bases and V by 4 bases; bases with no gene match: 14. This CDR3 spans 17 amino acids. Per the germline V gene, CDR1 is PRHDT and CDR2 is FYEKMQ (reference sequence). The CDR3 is CASSYLGEAGVGETQYF. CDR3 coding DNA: TGTGCCAGCAGCTATCTTGGGGAAGCGGGGGTCGGAGAGACCCAGTACTTC.

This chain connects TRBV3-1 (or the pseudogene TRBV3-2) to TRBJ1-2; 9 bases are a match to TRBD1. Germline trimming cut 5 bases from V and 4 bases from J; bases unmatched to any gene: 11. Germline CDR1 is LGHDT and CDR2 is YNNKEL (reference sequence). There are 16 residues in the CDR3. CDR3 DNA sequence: TGTGCCAGCAGCAGGCGAGAGGGACAGGGTACCTATGGCTACACCTTC. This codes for CASSRREGQGTYGYTF.

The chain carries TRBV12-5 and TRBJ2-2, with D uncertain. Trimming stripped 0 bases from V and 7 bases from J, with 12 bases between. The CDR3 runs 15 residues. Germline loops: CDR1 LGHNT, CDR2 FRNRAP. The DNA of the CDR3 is TGTGCTAGTGGTTTGGTACCAAGTCACATCGGGGAGCTGTTTTTT. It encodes CASGLVPSHIGELFF.

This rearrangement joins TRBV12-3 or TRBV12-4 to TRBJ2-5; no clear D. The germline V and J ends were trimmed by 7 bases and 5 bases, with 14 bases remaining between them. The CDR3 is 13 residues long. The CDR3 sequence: CASTRESWETQYF. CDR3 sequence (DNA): TGTGCCAGCACCCGCGAGAGCTGGGAGACCCAGTACTTC.

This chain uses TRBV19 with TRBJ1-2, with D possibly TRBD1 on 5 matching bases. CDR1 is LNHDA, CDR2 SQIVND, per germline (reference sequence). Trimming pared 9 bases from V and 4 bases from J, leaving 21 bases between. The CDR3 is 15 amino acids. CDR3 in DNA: TGTGCCAGCAGGGAGGGGTCGTCGTTGGGCTATGGCTACACCTTC. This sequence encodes CASREGSSLGYGYTF.

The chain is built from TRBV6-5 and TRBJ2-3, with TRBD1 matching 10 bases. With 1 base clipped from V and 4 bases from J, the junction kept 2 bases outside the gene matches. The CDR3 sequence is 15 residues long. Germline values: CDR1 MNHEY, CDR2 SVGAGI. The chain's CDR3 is CASSYFGQGADTQYF. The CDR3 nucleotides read TGTGCCAGCAGTTACTTTGGACAGGGGGCAGATACGCAGTATTTT.

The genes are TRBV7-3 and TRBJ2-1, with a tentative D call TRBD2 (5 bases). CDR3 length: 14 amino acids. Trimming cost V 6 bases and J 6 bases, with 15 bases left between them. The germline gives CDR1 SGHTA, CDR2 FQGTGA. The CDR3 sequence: CASSVEGSINEQFF. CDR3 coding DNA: TGTGCCAGCAGTGTCGAGGGATCAATCAATGAGCAGTTCTTC.

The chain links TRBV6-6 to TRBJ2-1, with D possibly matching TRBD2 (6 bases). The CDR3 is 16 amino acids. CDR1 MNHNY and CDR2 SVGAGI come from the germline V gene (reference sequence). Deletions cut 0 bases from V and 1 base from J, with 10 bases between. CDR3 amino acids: CASSYSGRISYNEQFF. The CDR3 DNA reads TGTGCCAGCAGTTACTCTGGGAGGATTTCCTACAATGAGCAGTTCTTC.

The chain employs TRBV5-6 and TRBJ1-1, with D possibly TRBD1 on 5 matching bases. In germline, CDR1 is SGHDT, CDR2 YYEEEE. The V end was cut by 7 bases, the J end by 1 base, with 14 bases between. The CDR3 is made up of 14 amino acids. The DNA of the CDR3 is TGTGCCAGCCGGGATGGGGACTCGAACACTGAAGCTTTCTTT. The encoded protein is CASRDGDSNTEAFF.

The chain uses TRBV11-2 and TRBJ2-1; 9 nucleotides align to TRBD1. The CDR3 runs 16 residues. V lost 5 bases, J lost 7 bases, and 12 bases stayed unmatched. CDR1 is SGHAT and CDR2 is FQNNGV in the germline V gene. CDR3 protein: CASSAWSTGGENEQFF. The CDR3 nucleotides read TGTGCCAGCAGCGCATGGTCGACAGGGGGGGAAAATGAGCAGTTCTTC.

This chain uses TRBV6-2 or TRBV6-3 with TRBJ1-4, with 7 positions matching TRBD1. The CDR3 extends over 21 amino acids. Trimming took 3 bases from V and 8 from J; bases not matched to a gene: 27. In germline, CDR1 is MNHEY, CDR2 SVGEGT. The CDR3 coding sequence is TGTGCCAGCAGTTATCTCCGCAAGAAAACCGGGACAGTCAACCGAAGGGAAAAACTGTTTTTT. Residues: CASSYLRKKTGTVNRREKLFF.